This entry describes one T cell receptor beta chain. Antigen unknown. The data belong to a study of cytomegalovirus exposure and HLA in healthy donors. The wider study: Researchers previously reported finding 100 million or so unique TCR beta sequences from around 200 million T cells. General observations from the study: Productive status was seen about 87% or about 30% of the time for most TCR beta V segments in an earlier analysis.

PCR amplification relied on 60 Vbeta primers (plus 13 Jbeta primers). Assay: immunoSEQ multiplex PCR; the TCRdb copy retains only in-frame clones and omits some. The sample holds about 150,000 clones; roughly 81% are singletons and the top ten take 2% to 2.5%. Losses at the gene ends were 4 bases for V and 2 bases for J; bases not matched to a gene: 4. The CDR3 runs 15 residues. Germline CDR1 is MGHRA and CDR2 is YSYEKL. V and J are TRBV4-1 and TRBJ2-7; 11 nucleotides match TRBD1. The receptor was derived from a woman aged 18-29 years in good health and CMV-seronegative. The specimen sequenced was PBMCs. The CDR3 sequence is CASSRPGQGAYEQYF. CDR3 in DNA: TGCGCCAGCAGCCGCCCGGGACAGGGGGCCTACGAGCAGTACTTC.